This record covers a single T cell receptor (beta chain). Its antigen is unknown. This specimen comes from a study of T-cell reconstitution after alpha-beta-depleted transplantation in children. The authors prepared the TCRbeta library with unique molecular identifiers. TCRdb ran MiXCR on the PCR reads and lists one entry per CDR3 protein. The repertoire consists of about 980,000 distinct CDR3 sequences, with around 30% occurring once and the leading ten covering approximately 30%. Regarding the study as a whole: T-cell counts and diversity were attributed mostly to newly produced T cells one year after transplant. Where alpha-beta T cells came from about two months after transplant was reportedly several hundred expanded graft clones.

Germline values: CDR1 SGHRS, CDR2 YFSETQ. This CDR3 is built from 13 residues. Trimming shortened V by 4 bases and J by 4 bases, and 9 bases separated the two germline ends. The origin of this receptor is a boy in the first two years of life who had a stem cell transplant for SCID, so the T cells may come from the graft donor. This chain links TRBV5-1 with TRBJ2-1; D unclear. Sequenced material: PBMCs, mostly from graft donor cells, taken 360 days after TCRalphabeta/CD19-depleted stem cell transplant. CDR3 DNA sequence: TGCGCCAGCAGCACGACGCCTTACAATGAGCAGTTCTTC. Protein product: CASSTTPYNEQFF.